These 23 T cell receptor beta chains share one sample of origin, sequenced in a study of regulatory T cells in long-lasting Graves disease (dated by TCRdb to about 2021). What the time point label conveys for this sample: persistent/refractory GD, antithyroid drugs over 5 years with positive TRAb. RNA was extracted from PBMCs in TRIzol for both TCR sequencing and RNA sequencing. Receptors were amplified or captured by multiplex PCR. Sequencing was carried out with an Illumina HiSeq 4000. iRepertoire HTBI primers and Arm-PCR amplification of CDR3 regions were used to construct TCR beta libraries. TCRdb reprocessing: public reads trimmed at Q25 with fastp, clones called with MiXCR, in-frame beta chains kept. Each CDR3 protein appears once, grouped with its most common genes and DNA. The table for this sample lists about 660,000 distinct CDR3 sequences; 25% to 35% of them were counted only once. Around 40% of the sample lies in the top ten.

The source material was peripheral blood mononuclear cells (PBMCs), sampled when the disease was refractory, from a patient treated with antithyroid drugs. These receptor sequences come from a female donor with Graves disease.

The V gene is TRBV6-9, the J gene TRBJ1-1; D remains ambiguous. This CDR3 contains 10 residues. Trimming stripped 2 bases from V and 11 bases from J, with 6 bases between. CDR1 is MNHGY, CDR2 SVAAGI, per germline. CDR3 nucleotide sequence: TGTGCCAGCAGTTATACGTCCGCTTTCTTT. Its protein product is CASSYTSAFF.

V is TRBV29-1 and J is TRBJ2-7, with a tentative D call TRBD1 (6 bases). The germline V gene encodes CDR1 SQVTM and CDR2 ANQGSEA. The length of the CDR3 is 12 residues. Trimming left V 7 bases short and J 3 bases short, with 13 bases between. The CDR3 loop reads CSAYRDRYEQYF. The CDR3 nucleotides read TGCAGCGCTTACAGGGATCGCTACGAGCAGTACTTC.

About this clonotype: This sequence may be a read error, since a much larger clone differs from it by one base. The rearrangement joins TRBV28 to TRBJ1-2; D perhaps matches TRBD1 (5 bases). CDR3 length equals 14 residues. Germline V lookup: CDR1 MDHEN, CDR2 SYDVKM. This CDR3 is CAWAHGLGDYGNTF. The CDR3, as DNA: TGTGCCTGGGCACACGGACTCGGGGACTATGGCAACACCTTC.

This clonotype was seen more than once but under ten times. The chain employs TRBV5-1 and TRBJ2-2; D gene uncertain. Trimming took off 1 base at V and 2 bases at J, with 12 bases between the two ends. Germline V lookup: CDR1 SGHRS, CDR2 YFSETQ. CDR3 length: 16 residues. The CDR3 is CASSLRSDLNTGELFF. The CDR3 DNA follows: TGCGCCAGCAGCTTGCGTTCGGATCTTAACACCGGGGAGCTGTTTTTT.

There are a few counts of this clonotype. The chain links TRBV12-5 to TRBJ1-1; D not resolved. Per the germline V gene, CDR1 is LGHNT and CDR2 is FRNRAP. V was cut by 5 bases and J by 4 bases, with 11 bases left in between. CDR3 length: 13 amino acids. The CDR3 nucleotides read TGTGCTAGTGGTACCAACAGTGCCACTGAAGCTTTCTTT. Protein sequence: CASGTNSATEAFF.

This chain joins TRBV29-1 and TRBJ2-5; 7 bases agree with TRBD2. From germline, CDR1 is SQVTM and CDR2 ANQGSEA. The CDR3 loop spans 13 amino acids. Trimming removed 4 bases from V and 5 bases from J; junction bases left unmatched: 7. This CDR3 is CSVGLRRGETQYF. The CDR3 bases are TGCAGCGTTGGTCTGCGGCGGGGGGAGACCCAGTACTTC.

This clonotype occurred a few times. The V gene is TRBV29-1, the J gene TRBJ1-2, with D unresolved. The germline gives CDR1 SQVTM, CDR2 ANQGSEA. The CDR3 length is 13 residues. V was pared by 1 base and J by 11 bases, with 17 bases between. CDR3 residues: CSVEGPQSSQYTF. The CDR3 DNA sequence: TGCAGCGTTGAAGGCCCCCAATCGTCCCAATACACCTTC.

The chain joins TRBV25-1 to TRBJ2-1, with 13 positions matching TRBD2. Losses at the gene ends were 3 bases for V and 1 base for J; bases not matched to a gene: 12. The V gene's germline CDR1 is MGHDK and CDR2 SYGVNS. The CDR3 is 20 residues long. The CDR3 is CASSDCGLAGEYASYNEQFF. CDR3 DNA sequence: TGTGCCAGCAGTGATTGCGGACTAGCGGGAGAGTACGCATCCTACAATGAGCAGTTCTTC.

This clonotype has more than one count but fewer than ten. The V call is TRBV19, the J call TRBJ1-5; tentatively, D is TRBD1 (6 bases). The germline gives CDR1 LNHDA, CDR2 SQIVND (reference sequence). This CDR3 has 17 amino acids. The V end was cut by 4 bases, the J end by 2 bases, with 18 bases between. The DNA of the CDR3 is TGTGCCAGTAGTACGCCGACAGGACGGCTAGGCAATCAGCCCCAGCATTTT. It encodes CASSTPTGRLGNQPQHF.

The chain links TRBV20-1 to TRBJ1-2; 10 bases are shared with TRBD1. The V and J ends lost 6 bases and 4 bases, in that order; junction bases with no gene match: 5. CDR3 length: 13 amino acids. The germline CDR1 and CDR2 sequences are DFQATT and SNEGSKA (reference sequence). The CDR3: CSAGGQGSYGYTF. The CDR3 nucleotides read TGCAGTGCAGGGGGACAGGGGAGCTATGGCTACACCTTC.

This rearrangement joins TRBV12-3 or TRBV12-4 to TRBJ1-5, with D uncertain. The CDR3 consists of 13 residues. The germline V and J ends were trimmed by 2 bases and 5 bases, with 7 bases remaining between them. The CDR3 is CASSLRQYQPQHF. The CDR3 DNA sequence: TGTGCCAGCAGTTTACGGCAGTATCAGCCCCAGCATTTT.

The chain carries TRBV10-2 and TRBJ1-6, with 8 nucleotides matching TRBD1. The CDR3 loop spans 15 amino acids. The germline V gene has CDR1 WSHSY and CDR2 SAAADI. V trimming: 6 bases; J trimming: 5 bases; junction bases outside the gene matches: 6. CDR3 residues: CASRPGQENNSPLHF. The CDR3 nucleotides read TGCGCCAGCAGGCCGGGACAGGAAAATAATTCACCCCTCCACTTT.

The J gene is TRBJ1-4, the V gene TRBV20-1; D remains unclear. This CDR3 has 14 amino acids. The germline gives CDR1 DFQATT, CDR2 SNEGSKA (reference sequence). Deletions cut 1 base from V and 6 bases from J, with 12 bases between. CDR3 sequence (DNA): TGCAGTGCTAGAGGGGAAGCAGGACATGAAAAACTGTTTTTT. This encodes CSARGEAGHEKLFF.

This chain connects TRBV27 to TRBJ1-1; D is unresolved. The V gene's germline CDR1 is MNHEY and CDR2 SMNVEV (reference sequence). Between the trimmed V and J ends, which lost 2 bases and 1 base, there was a span of 14 bases. The CDR3 runs to 16 residues. The CDR3 bases are TGTGCCAGCAGTTTAAAGATGGGAGAGAGGAACACTGAAGCTTTCTTT. Amino acids: CASSLKMGERNTEAFF.

This clonotype occurred a few times. The chain links TRBV13 to TRBJ2-2, with D perhaps matching TRBD2 (6 bases). CDR1 and CDR2 (germline): PRHDT, FYEKMQ (reference sequence). V was shortened by 2 bases and J by 2 bases, with 12 bases between the two germline ends. CDR3 length equals 16 residues. The CDR3 bases are TGTGCCAGCAGCTTATGGGGGAGGACCAACACCGGGGAGCTGTTTTTT. Its protein is CASSLWGRTNTGELFF.

This clonotype was observed a few times. This chain links TRBV6-5 with TRBJ1-1, with D possibly being TRBD1 (5 bases). V was cut by 2 bases and J by 10 bases, with 14 bases left in between. The length of the CDR3 is 13 residues. CDR1 and CDR2 from the germline V gene are MNHEY and SVGAGI. The CDR3, as DNA: TGTGCCAGCAGTTACCCAGGCGGGGGTAGAGCTTTCTTT. Amino acid sequence: CASSYPGGGRAFF.

This chain uses TRBV7-8 with TRBJ2-4, with D perhaps TRBD1 (5 bases). CDR1 is SGHVS and CDR2 is FQNEAQ in the germline V gene. V lost 7 bases to trimming and J lost 0 bases, with 19 bases between them. The CDR3 sequence is 17 residues long. CDR3 sequence: CASTNGRLGVAKNIQYF. The CDR3 DNA is TGTGCCAGCACCAACGGACGGTTAGGGGTAGCCAAAAACATTCAGTACTTC.

The V and J genes are TRBV15 and TRBJ1-3, with TRBD1 identical over 7 bases. Looked up from germline, CDR1 is LNHNV and CDR2 is YYDKDF (reference sequence). The CDR3 sequence is 15 residues long. V was pared by 0 bases and J by 3 bases, with 2 bases of the junction left unmatched. The CDR3 bases are TGTGCCACCAGCAGAGAGCAGGGGGTTGGAAACACCATATATTTT. Translating it yields CATSREQGVGNTIYF. The variable domain in full, completed from reference TRBV15 and TRBJ1-3, reads DAMVIQNPRYQVTQFGKPVTLSCSQTLNHNVMYWYQQKSSQAPKLLFHYYDKDFNNEADTPDNFQSRRPNTSFCFLDIRSPGLGDTAMYLCATSREQGVGNTIYFGEGSWLTVV.

The sample holds many counts of this clonotype. The CDR3 here is CASMWQFNQPQHF. The CDR3 DNA reads TGTGCCAGCATGTGGCAGTTCAATCAGCCCCAGCATTTT. V usage is TRBV2 and J usage is TRBJ1-5; D call uncertain. The CDR3 spans 13 residues. Germline V lookup: CDR1 SNHLY, CDR2 FYNNEI. Trimming pared 7 bases from V and 3 bases from J, leaving 10 bases between.

This chain uses TRBV6-5 with TRBJ1-1; the D gene is possibly TRBD1 (5 bases). The CDR3 is 17 residues long. The germline gives CDR1 MNHEY, CDR2 SVGAGI. V was clipped by 2 bases and J by 1 base, with 17 bases between them. The DNA for the CDR3 is TGTGCCAGCAGTTACACCCCATCGGGAAGGGGGAACACTGAAGCTTTCTTT. Its protein is CASSYTPSGRGNTEAFF.

J is TRBJ1-5 and V is TRBV7-8, with TRBD1 matching 8 bases. The junction had 6 bases not matched to a gene; V was cut back by 0 bases and J by 5 bases. This CDR3 is built from 16 residues. The germline CDR1 and CDR2 sequences are SGHVS and FQNEAQ. The CDR3 protein is CASSLAAGGAYQPQHF. The CDR3 nucleotides read TGTGCCAGCAGCTTAGCAGCAGGGGGCGCGTATCAGCCCCAGCATTTT. Drawing the rest from reference TRBV7-8 and TRBJ1-5, the complete variable domain is GAGVSQSPRYKVAKRGQDVALRCDPISGHVSLFWYQQALGQGPEFLTYFQNEAQLDKSGLPSDRFFAERPEGSVSTLKIQRTQQEDSAVYLCASSLAAGGAYQPQHFGDGTRLSIL.

The rearrangement uses TRBV12-3 or TRBV12-4 and TRBJ1-2; D is undetermined. The V end was cut by 2 bases, the J end by 1 base, with 8 bases between. The CDR3 totals 14 residues. The CDR3 DNA reads TGTGCCAGCAGTTTACTGGACTATAACTATGGCTACACCTTC. The encoded protein is CASSLLDYNYGYTF.

The table lists this clonotype with many counts. This rearrangement joins TRBV15 to TRBJ2-2, with D unclear. CDR1 is LNHNV and CDR2 is YYDKDF in the germline V gene (reference sequence). With 6 bases removed from V and 6 bases from J, the gap between germline ends came to 5 bases. This CDR3 has 11 amino acids. DNA for the CDR3: TGTGCCACCAGTCAGGCCGGGGAGCTGTTTTTT. It encodes CATSQAGELFF.